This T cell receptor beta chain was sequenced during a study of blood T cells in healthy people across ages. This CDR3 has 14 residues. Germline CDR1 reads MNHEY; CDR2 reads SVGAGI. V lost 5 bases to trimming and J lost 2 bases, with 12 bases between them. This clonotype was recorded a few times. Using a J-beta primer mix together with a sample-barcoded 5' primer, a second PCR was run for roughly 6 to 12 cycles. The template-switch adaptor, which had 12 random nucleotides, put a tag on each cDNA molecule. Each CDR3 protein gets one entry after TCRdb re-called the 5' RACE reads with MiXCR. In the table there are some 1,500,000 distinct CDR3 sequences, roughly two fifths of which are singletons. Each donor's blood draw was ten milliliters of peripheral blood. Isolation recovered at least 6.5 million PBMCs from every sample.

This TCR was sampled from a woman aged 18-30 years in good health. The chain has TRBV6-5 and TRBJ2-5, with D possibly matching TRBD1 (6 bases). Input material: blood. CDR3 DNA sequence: TGTGCCAGCAGTCCTATGACAGGTCAAGAGACCCAGTACTTC. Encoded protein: CASSPMTGQETQYF.